This TCR beta chain came from a study of blood T cell repertoires in COVID-19. The wider study: Specimens from acute and convalescent COVID-19 originated in the United States, Italy and Spain.

Assay: immunoSEQ multiplex PCR; the TCRdb copy retains only in-frame clones and omits some. The profile shows hundreds of thousands of clones, approximately 83% of them singletons. This CDR3 has 16 residues. Germline V CDR1 and CDR2: KGHDR, SFDVKD. Trimming cost V 4 bases and J 1 base; bases outside gene matches: 6. Sequences were obtained from peripheral blood. The clonotype comes from a woman between 40 and 50 years old with active or convalescent COVID-19. This chain connects TRBV24-1 to TRBJ1-3; the match to TRBD1 covers 7 bases. Here the CDR3 reads CATSDHSTGSGNTIYF. The CDR3, as DNA: TGTGCCACCAGTGACCACTCGACAGGGTCTGGAAACACCATATATTTT.